This entry is about one T cell receptor beta chain. The data were produced by immunoSEQ multiplex PCR, yet TCRdb's version contains in-frame clones alone and is incomplete. The data show more than 95,000 clones, roughly 92% seen once. This sample stems from a study of Tregs in tolerant kidney transplant recipients. The CDR3 is made up of 15 amino acids. V and J are TRBV21-1 and TRBJ2-7; TRBD1 is the table's D call and was not checked against the DNA. TRBV21-1 is termed a pseudogene. Sample: CD4+ T cells from blood. The clonotype was recovered from a human donor in good health. The CDR3 reads CASSFTTGHRGEQYF. Here the CDR3 DNA reads TGTGCCAGCAGCTTCACGACAGGACACAGAGGCGAGCAGTACTTC.